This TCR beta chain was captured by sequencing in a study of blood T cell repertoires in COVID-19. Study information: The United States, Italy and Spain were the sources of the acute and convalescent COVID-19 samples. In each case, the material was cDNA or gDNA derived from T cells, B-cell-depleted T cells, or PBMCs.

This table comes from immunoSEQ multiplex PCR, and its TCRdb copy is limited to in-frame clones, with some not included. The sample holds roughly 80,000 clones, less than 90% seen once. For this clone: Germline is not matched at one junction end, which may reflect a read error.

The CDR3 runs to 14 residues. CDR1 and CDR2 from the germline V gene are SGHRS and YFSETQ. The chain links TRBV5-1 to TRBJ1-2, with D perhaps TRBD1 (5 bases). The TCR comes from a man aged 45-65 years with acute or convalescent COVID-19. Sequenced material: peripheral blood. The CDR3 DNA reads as TGCGCCAGCAGTTTGGATAGCAGGGCGGCGGGCTACACCTTC. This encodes CASSLDSRAAGYTF.